This is a list of T cell receptor beta chains from one sample in a study of Graves' ophthalmopathy and Graves' hyperthyroidism. TCRdb independently ran MiXCR on the multiplex PCR reads; one entry per CDR3 protein. This table has hundreds of thousands of distinct CDR3 sequences, about 41% appearing once. The sequencing sample was made of peripheral blood. The receptors were gathered from an adult man with Graves' ophthalmopathy. CDR3s include the opening cysteine and the closing phenylalanine or tryptophan. A D gene is named only where the DNA matches it firmly. Clone size is stated in some rows and not others, as once, few, many or a class when expanded.

CDR3aa: CASSTGTGGANVLTF
CDR3nt: TGTGCCAGTAGTACCGGGACAGGCGGGGCCAACGTCCTGACTTTC
abundance: .
d_gene: TRBD1
j_gene: TRBJ2-6
v_gene: TRBV19

CDR3aa: CASSLGQGSSSGNTIYF
CDR3nt: TGTGCCAGCAGCTTAGGACAGGGGTCGTCCTCTGGAAACACCATATATTTT
abundance: .
d_gene: TRBD1
j_gene: TRBJ1-3
v_gene: TRBV5-1

CDR3aa: CASSPGLTGGYGYTF
CDR3nt: TGTGCCAGCAGTCCAGGATTGACAGGGGGCTATGGCTACACCTTC
abundance: many
d_gene: TRBD1
j_gene: TRBJ1-2
v_gene: TRBV5-6

CDR3aa: CASSPDLEETQYF
CDR3nt: TGTGCCAGCAGCCCCGACTTAGAAGAGACCCAGTACTTC
abundance: many
d_gene: .
j_gene: TRBJ2-5
v_gene: TRBV7-9

CDR3aa: CAIRPEIMNTEAFF
CDR3nt: TGTGCCATCAGGCCAGAGATTATGAACACTGAAGCTTTCTTT
abundance: many
d_gene: .
j_gene: TRBJ1-1
v_gene: TRBV10-3

CDR3aa: CASSPDASGFYEQYF
CDR3nt: TGCGCCAGCAGCCCGGACGCTAGCGGTTTCTACGAGCAGTACTTC
abundance: many
d_gene: TRBD2
j_gene: TRBJ2-7
v_gene: TRBV5-1

CDR3aa: CASSLDGTNQETQYF
CDR3nt: TGTGCCAGCAGCTTAGACGGGACAAACCAAGAGACCCAGTACTTC
abundance: many
d_gene: .
j_gene: TRBJ2-5
v_gene: TRBV7-8

CDR3aa: CSVGGARTEAFF
CDR3nt: TGCAGCGTGGGGGGGGCGCGAACTGAAGCTTTCTTT
abundance: few
d_gene: .
j_gene: TRBJ1-1
v_gene: TRBV29-1

CDR3aa: CASSGLAGEGKFF
CDR3nt: TGTGCCAGCAGTGGACTAGCGGGGGAAGGAAAGTTCTTC
abundance: many
d_gene: TRBD2
j_gene: TRBJ2-1
v_gene: TRBV7-2

CDR3aa: CASSSSANTGELFF
CDR3nt: TGCGCCAGCAGCTCTAGCGCTAACACCGGGGAGCTGTTTTTT
abundance: many
d_gene: .
j_gene: TRBJ2-2
v_gene: TRBV5-1

CDR3aa: CASSAMGETQYF
CDR3nt: TGTGCCAGCAGTGCTATGGGGGAGACCCAGTACTTC
abundance: many
d_gene: .
j_gene: TRBJ2-5
v_gene: TRBV6-5

CDR3aa: CAKQETQYF
CDR3nt: TGCGCCAAACAAGAGACCCAGTACTTC
abundance: many
d_gene: .
j_gene: TRBJ2-5
v_gene: TRBV5-1

CDR3aa: CASSLGAALQETQYF
CDR3nt: TGTGCCAGCAGCTTAGGAGCAGCGCTCCAAGAGACCCAGTACTTC
abundance: many
d_gene: .
j_gene: TRBJ2-5
v_gene: TRBV7-9

CDR3aa: CAFTADRARSPLHF
CDR3nt: TGTGCCTTTACGGCGGACAGGGCTCGCTCACCCCTCCACTTT
abundance: .
d_gene: TRBD1
j_gene: TRBJ1-6
v_gene: TRBV30

CDR3aa: CSASVTPGQGTGSEKLFF
CDR3nt: TGCAGTGCTAGCGTTACCCCGGGACAAGGGACGGGGAGTGAAAAACTGTTTTTT
abundance: .
d_gene: .
j_gene: TRBJ1-4
v_gene: TRBV20-1

CDR3aa: CATSDGDSHEHF
CDR3nt: TGTGCCACCAGTGATGGGGACAGCCACGAGCATTTT
abundance: .
d_gene: TRBD1
j_gene: TRBJ1-5
v_gene: TRBV24-1

CDR3aa: CASSVAGASHEQYF
CDR3nt: TGTGCCAGCAGCGTAGCGGGAGCGTCCCACGAGCAGTACTTC
abundance: .
d_gene: .
j_gene: TRBJ2-7
v_gene: TRBV9

CDR3aa: CASSVGGPTMGYTF
CDR3nt: TGTGCCAGTAGTGTAGGGGGGCCCACTATGGGCTACACCTTC
abundance: .
d_gene: .
j_gene: TRBJ1-2
v_gene: TRBV19

CDR3aa: CASSFTLGDRRETQYF
CDR3nt: TGTGCCAGCAGCTTTACCTTAGGGGACAGAAGAGAGACCCAGTACTTC
abundance: .
d_gene: TRBD1
j_gene: TRBJ2-5
v_gene: TRBV7-2

CDR3aa: CASSRGFTEAFF
CDR3nt: TGTGCCAGCAGCCGCGGGTTCACTGAAGCTTTCTTT
abundance: few
d_gene: .
j_gene: TRBJ1-1
v_gene: TRBV11-2

CDR3aa: CASSTGQGGHQPQHF
CDR3nt: TGTGCCAGCAGTACTGGACAGGGGGGGCATCAGCCCCAGCATTTT
abundance: many
d_gene: TRBD1
j_gene: TRBJ1-5
v_gene: TRBV12-3/TRBV12-4

CDR3aa: CASSRWGQTNTGELYF
CDR3nt: TGCGCCAGCAGCCGATGGGGACAGACTAACACCGGGGAGCTGTACTTC
abundance: once
d_gene: TRBD1
j_gene: TRBJ2-7
v_gene: TRBV5-1

CDR3aa: CAWQRGPNYGYTF
CDR3nt: TGTGCCTGGCAAAGGGGGCCTAACTATGGCTACACCTTC
abundance: .
d_gene: TRBD1
j_gene: TRBJ1-2
v_gene: TRBV30

CDR3aa: CASSSPRGGGETQHF
CDR3nt: TGTGCCAGCAGTTCCCCCCGGGGCGGGGGGGAGACCCAGCATTTT
abundance: .
d_gene: .
j_gene: TRBJ1-5
v_gene: TRBV2

CDR3aa: CASSYSARAYGYTF
CDR3nt: TGTGCCAGCAGTTACTCAGCCAGGGCCTATGGCTACACCTTC
abundance: .
d_gene: .
j_gene: TRBJ1-2
v_gene: TRBV10-3

CDR3aa: CASSAGHGSNNQPQHF
CDR3nt: TGTGCCAGCAGCGCAGGACACGGCTCAAATAATCAGCCCCAGCATTTT
abundance: .
d_gene: .
j_gene: TRBJ1-5
v_gene: TRBV9

CDR3aa: CANGAREPQHF
CDR3nt: TGCGCCAACGGGGCCCGTGAGCCCCAGCATTTT
abundance: .
d_gene: .
j_gene: TRBJ1-5
v_gene: TRBV10-2

CDR3aa: CASSQERAVNTGELFF
CDR3nt: TGTGCCAGCAGCCAAGAAAGGGCAGTCAACACCGGGGAGCTGTTTTTT
abundance: many
d_gene: .
j_gene: TRBJ2-2
v_gene: TRBV14

CDR3aa: CASSPGGAHEQYF
CDR3nt: TGTGCCAGCAGCCCAGGGGGGGCTCACGAGCAGTACTTC
abundance: .
d_gene: .
j_gene: TRBJ2-7
v_gene: TRBV9

CDR3aa: CASEQDGTGNTEAFF
CDR3nt: TGTGCCAGCGAGCAGGACGGGACAGGGAACACTGAAGCTTTCTTT
abundance: .
d_gene: TRBD1
j_gene: TRBJ1-1
v_gene: TRBV2

CDR3aa: CASRTQGSSDGYTF
CDR3nt: TGCGCCAGCAGGACACAGGGCTCGAGTGATGGCTACACCTTC
abundance: few
d_gene: .
j_gene: TRBJ1-2
v_gene: TRBV5-1

CDR3aa: CASSPRMFMQGTEETQYF
CDR3nt: TGCGCCAGCAGCCCACGAATGTTCATGCAGGGGACAGAAGAGACCCAGTACTTC
abundance: .
d_gene: TRBD1
j_gene: TRBJ2-5
v_gene: TRBV6-2/TRBV6-3

CDR3aa: CASSPQEARYGYTF
CDR3nt: TGTGCCAGCAGCCCCCAGGAGGCGCGGTATGGCTACACCTTC
abundance: .
d_gene: .
j_gene: TRBJ1-2
v_gene: TRBV9

CDR3aa: CATFGRIEAFF
CDR3nt: TGTGCCACCTTCGGGCGCATTGAAGCTTTCTTT
abundance: .
d_gene: .
j_gene: TRBJ1-1
v_gene: TRBV6-1

CDR3aa: CSARALTGGETQYF
CDR3nt: TGCAGTGCTAGAGCACTGACAGGGGGGGAGACCCAGTACTTC
abundance: once
d_gene: TRBD1
j_gene: TRBJ2-5
v_gene: TRBV20-1

CDR3aa: CARDLAGIQETQYF
CDR3nt: TGTGCTAGAGATCTAGCGGGGATCCAAGAGACCCAGTACTTC
abundance: .
d_gene: TRBD2
j_gene: TRBJ2-5
v_gene: TRBV25-1

CDR3aa: CASSSDRGSNQPQHF
CDR3nt: TGTGCCAGTAGTTCGGACAGGGGTAGCAATCAGCCCCAGCATTTT
abundance: .
d_gene: TRBD1
j_gene: TRBJ1-5
v_gene: TRBV19

CDR3aa: CASSSTGEANEKLFF
CDR3nt: TGCGCCAGCAGCTCCACAGGGGAGGCTAATGAAAAACTGTTTTTT
abundance: .
d_gene: TRBD1
j_gene: TRBJ1-4
v_gene: TRBV5-1

CDR3aa: CASSTRLAGTQETQYF
CDR3nt: TGTGCCAGCAGCACCAGACTAGCGGGGACTCAAGAGACCCAGTACTTC
abundance: .
d_gene: TRBD2
j_gene: TRBJ2-5
v_gene: TRBV7-2

CDR3aa: CASSSQGQTDYGYTF
CDR3nt: TGTGCCAGCAGCTCCCAAGGACAGACTGACTATGGCTACACCTTC
abundance: .
d_gene: .
j_gene: TRBJ1-2
v_gene: TRBV9

CDR3aa: CASSLMGAQEQYF
CDR3nt: TGCGCCAGCAGCTTGATGGGGGCGCAAGAGCAGTACTTC
abundance: many
d_gene: .
j_gene: TRBJ2-7
v_gene: TRBV5-1